These T cell receptor beta chains were read from a single sample in a study of blood T cell repertoires in COVID-19. Repertoires were generated with immunoSEQ multiplex PCR, while TCRdb's copy carries only in-frame clones and drops some. The sample shows roughly 280,000 clones, 70% to 90% of them seen only once. Sequenced input: peripheral blood. The receptors derive from a young man with active or convalescent COVID-19. Each CDR3 is given without its conserved first and last residue. Expanded clones get a size class; other rows say once, few or many, or leave the size out.

V gene: TRBV9; clone size: .; J gene: TRBJ1-2; CDR3 length: 12; CDR3 protein: ASSVVGTGDGYT
V gene: TRBV6-5; clone size: .; J gene: TRBJ1-1; CDR3 length: 12; CDR3 protein: ASRDRQGSTEAF
V gene: TRBV5-6; clone size: .; J gene: TRBJ1-5; CDR3 length: 10; CDR3 protein: ASSSGGQPQH
V gene: TRBV5-4; clone size: few; J gene: TRBJ2-2; CDR3 length: 13; CDR3 protein: ASSSTSGGVGELF
V gene: TRBV6-2/TRBV6-3; clone size: few; J gene: TRBJ2-2; CDR3 length: 13; CDR3 protein: ASSTFLANTGELF
V gene: TRBV29-1; clone size: once; J gene: TRBJ2-5; CDR3 length: 11; CDR3 protein: SVDPSGGETQY
V gene: TRBV12-3/TRBV12-4; clone size: .; J gene: TRBJ1-5; CDR3 length: 11; CDR3 protein: ASSFRSNQPQH
V gene: TRBV4-2; clone size: .; J gene: TRBJ1-2; CDR3 length: 12; CDR3 protein: ASSPQGATGGYT
V gene: TRBV29-1; clone size: .; J gene: TRBJ2-3; CDR3 length: 15; CDR3 protein: SVSGLMTPSRPDTQY
V gene: TRBV7-8; clone size: .; J gene: TRBJ1-2; CDR3 length: 14; CDR3 protein: ASSLESAGVPHGYT
V gene: TRBV6-2/TRBV6-3; clone size: .; J gene: TRBJ2-1; CDR3 length: 11; CDR3 protein: ASSLRVYNEQF
V gene: TRBV5-1; clone size: .; J gene: TRBJ1-2; CDR3 length: 12; CDR3 protein: ASNPGQGNYGYT
V gene: TRBV10-2; clone size: .; J gene: TRBJ2-5; CDR3 length: 12; CDR3 protein: ASSGASGEETQY
V gene: TRBV4-2; clone size: .; J gene: TRBJ1-4; CDR3 length: 15; CDR3 protein: ASSHSASGTGTEKLF
V gene: TRBV5-1; clone size: .; J gene: TRBJ2-1; CDR3 length: 13; CDR3 protein: ASSFQQGSPDEQF
V gene: TRBV14; clone size: many; J gene: TRBJ2-5; CDR3 length: 13; CDR3 protein: ASSQGRTRQETQY
V gene: TRBV18; clone size: .; J gene: TRBJ1-2; CDR3 length: 14; CDR3 protein: ASSRNEGAEIYGYT
V gene: TRBV3-1/TRBV3-2; clone size: .; J gene: TRBJ1-1; CDR3 length: 12; CDR3 protein: ASSQQGPNTEAF
V gene: TRBV19; clone size: .; J gene: TRBJ1-1; CDR3 length: 17; CDR3 protein: ASNEESGTGKSGNTEAF
V gene: TRBV7-8; clone size: .; J gene: TRBJ2-2; CDR3 length: 14; CDR3 protein: ASSFRDRGSAGELF
V gene: TRBV7-2; clone size: .; J gene: TRBJ2-5; CDR3 length: 11; CDR3 protein: ASAYGGAETQY
V gene: TRBV21-1; clone size: .; J gene: TRBJ1-3; CDR3 length: 15; CDR3 protein: ASSNRDRCDSGNTIY
V gene: TRBV10-3; clone size: .; J gene: TRBJ2-7; CDR3 length: 11; CDR3 protein: AISEGTGHEQY
V gene: TRBV25-1; clone size: .; J gene: TRBJ2-2; CDR3 length: 10; CDR3 protein: ASSEATGELF
V gene: TRBV7-2; clone size: .; J gene: TRBJ1-1; CDR3 length: 15; CDR3 protein: ASSAQPGQLMNTEAF
V gene: TRBV5-1; clone size: once; J gene: TRBJ1-2; CDR3 length: 14; CDR3 protein: ASSLEEGPLTYGYT
V gene: TRBV7-2; clone size: .; J gene: TRBJ1-5; CDR3 length: 13; CDR3 protein: ASSLNGRVNQPQH
V gene: TRBV10-1; clone size: few; J gene: TRBJ2-7; CDR3 length: 10; CDR3 protein: ASSGVAGEQY
V gene: TRBV27; clone size: .; J gene: TRBJ1-1; CDR3 length: 13; CDR3 protein: ASSSQGTGGREAF
V gene: TRBV5-4; clone size: .; J gene: TRBJ1-4; CDR3 length: 12; CDR3 protein: ASSQTGSGEKLF
V gene: TRBV7-2; clone size: .; J gene: TRBJ1-5; CDR3 length: 13; CDR3 protein: ASSADGRSNQPQH
V gene: TRBV7-8; clone size: once; J gene: TRBJ2-3; CDR3 length: 11; CDR3 protein: ASSLRSETGLY
V gene: TRBV11-1; clone size: .; J gene: TRBJ2-7; CDR3 length: 13; CDR3 protein: ASSHRLAENYEQY
V gene: TRBV27; clone size: .; J gene: TRBJ2-3; CDR3 length: 14; CDR3 protein: ASIAGGEISTDTQY
V gene: TRBV15; clone size: .; J gene: TRBJ2-2; CDR3 length: 10; CDR3 protein: ATSGDTGELF
V gene: TRBV2; clone size: .; J gene: TRBJ1-1; CDR3 length: 14; CDR3 protein: ASRATGVGWDTEAF
V gene: TRBV6-2/TRBV6-3; clone size: .; J gene: TRBJ2-5; CDR3 length: 10; CDR3 protein: ASSPAAETQY
V gene: TRBV4-1; clone size: .; J gene: TRBJ2-6; CDR3 length: 15; CDR3 protein: ASSQETASSGANVLT
V gene: TRBV11-3; clone size: .; J gene: TRBJ2-7; CDR3 length: 10; CDR3 protein: ASSAQGSEQY
V gene: TRBV5-6; clone size: .; J gene: TRBJ1-1; CDR3 length: 10; CDR3 protein: ASSWGDSEAF
V gene: TRBV5-1; clone size: .; J gene: TRBJ2-2; CDR3 length: 13; CDR3 protein: ASSDGHVNTGELF